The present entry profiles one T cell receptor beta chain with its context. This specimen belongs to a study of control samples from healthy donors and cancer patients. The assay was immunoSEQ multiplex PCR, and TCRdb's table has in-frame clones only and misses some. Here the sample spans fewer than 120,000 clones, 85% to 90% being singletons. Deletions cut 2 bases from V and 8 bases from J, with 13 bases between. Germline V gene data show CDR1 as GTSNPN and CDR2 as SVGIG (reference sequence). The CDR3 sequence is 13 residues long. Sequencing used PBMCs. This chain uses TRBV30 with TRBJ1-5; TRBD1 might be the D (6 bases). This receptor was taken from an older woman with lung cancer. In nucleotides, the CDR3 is TGTGCCTGGAGTTTAACAGGGAGGGAGCCCCAGCATTTT. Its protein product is CAWSLTGREPQHF.